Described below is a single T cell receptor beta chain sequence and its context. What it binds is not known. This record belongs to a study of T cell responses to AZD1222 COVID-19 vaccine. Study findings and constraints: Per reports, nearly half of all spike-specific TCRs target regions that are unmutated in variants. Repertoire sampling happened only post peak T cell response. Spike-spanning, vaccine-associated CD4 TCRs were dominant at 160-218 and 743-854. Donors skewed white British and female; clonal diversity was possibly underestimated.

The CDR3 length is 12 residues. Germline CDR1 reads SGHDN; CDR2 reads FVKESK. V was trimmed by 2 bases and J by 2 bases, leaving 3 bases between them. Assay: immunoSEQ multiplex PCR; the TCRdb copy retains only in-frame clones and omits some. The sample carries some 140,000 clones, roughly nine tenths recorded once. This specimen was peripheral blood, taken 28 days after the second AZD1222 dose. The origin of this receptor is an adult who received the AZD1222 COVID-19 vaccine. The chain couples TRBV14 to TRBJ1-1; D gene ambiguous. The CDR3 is CASSQFNTEAFF. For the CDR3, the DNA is TGTGCCAGCAGCCAATTTAACACTGAAGCTTTCTTT. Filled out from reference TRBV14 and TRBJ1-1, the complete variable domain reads EAGVTQFPSHSVIEKGQTVTLRCDPISGHDNLYWYRRVMGKEIKFLLHFVKESKQDESGMPNNRFLAERTGGTYSTLKVQPAELEDSGVYFCASSQFNTEAFFGQGTRLTVV.